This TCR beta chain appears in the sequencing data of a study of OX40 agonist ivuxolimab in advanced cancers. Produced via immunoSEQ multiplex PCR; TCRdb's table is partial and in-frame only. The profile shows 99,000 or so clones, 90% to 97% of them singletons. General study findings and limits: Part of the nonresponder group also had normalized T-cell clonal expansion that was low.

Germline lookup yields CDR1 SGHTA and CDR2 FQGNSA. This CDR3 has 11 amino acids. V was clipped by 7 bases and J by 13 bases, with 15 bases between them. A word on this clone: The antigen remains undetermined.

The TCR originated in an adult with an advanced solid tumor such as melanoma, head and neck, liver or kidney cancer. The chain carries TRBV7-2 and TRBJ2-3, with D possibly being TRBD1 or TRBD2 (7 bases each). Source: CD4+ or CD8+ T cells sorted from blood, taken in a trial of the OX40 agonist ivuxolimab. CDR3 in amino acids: CASTQGEGEYF. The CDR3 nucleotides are TGTGCCAGCACCCAGGGGGAGGGAGAGTATTTT.